The 23 T cell receptor beta chains given below trace back to one sample, sequenced in a study of blood T cell repertoires in COVID-19. Repertoires were generated with immunoSEQ multiplex PCR, while TCRdb's copy carries only in-frame clones and drops some. This repertoire shows under 350,000 clones, 80% to 90% found once; its top ten account for approximately 4.6%. The material sequenced was PBMCs or T cells enriched from blood (not recorded which). The receptor set was obtained from a woman aged 35 to 49 with acute COVID-19.

The chain links TRBV14 to TRBJ1-2, with 12 bases that match TRBD1. Germline CDR1 and CDR2: SGHDN and FVKESK. The CDR3 runs to 18 residues. Trimming at V came to 4 bases and at J to 2 bases, leaving 11 bases not matched to a gene. CDR3 DNA: TGTGCCAGCAGCCCGAGACAGGGACAGGGGGCCTCGAACTATGGCTACACCTTC. It codes for CASSPRQGQGASNYGYTF.

The genes are TRBV15 and TRBJ1-1; TRBD1 matches at 9 bases. V lost 2 bases to trimming and J lost 11 bases; unmatched junction nucleotides: 9. The CDR3 covers 14 residues. The germline gives CDR1 LNHNV, CDR2 YYDKDF (reference sequence). The CDR3 here is CATSRNIQGAGAFF. DNA for the CDR3: TGTGCCACCAGCAGAAATATACAGGGGGCCGGGGCTTTCTTT.

This sequence joins TRBV27 and TRBJ1-5; 7 nucleotides align to TRBD1. V gave up 6 bases and J gave up 0 bases; unmatched junction bases: 2. The CDR3 has 14 amino acids. Germline CDR1 MNHEY, CDR2 SMNVEV (reference sequence). CDR3 amino acids: CASRQGYSNQPQHF. In DNA, the CDR3 is TGTGCCAGCAGACAGGGGTATAGCAATCAGCCCCAGCATTTT.

The chain couples TRBV7-6 to TRBJ2-7; D may be TRBD2 (5 bases). There are 16 residues in the CDR3. CDR1 and CDR2 from the germline V gene are SGHVS and FNYEAQ. Trimming stripped 1 base from V and 0 bases from J, with 13 bases between. The CDR3 coding sequence is TGTGCCAGCAGCTTAGTAGAAGCGGAACGCTCCTACGAGCAGTACTTC. Translation gives CASSLVEAERSYEQYF. The full variable domain, in which reference TRBV7-6 and TRBJ2-7 provide the parts outside the CDR3, is GAGVSQSPRYKVTKRGQDVALRCDPISGHVSLYWYRQALGQGPEFLTYFNYEAQQDKSGLPNDRFSAERPEGSISTLTIQRTEQRDSAMYRCASSLVEAERSYEQYFGPGTRLTVT.

The chain has TRBV4-2 and TRBJ1-2; D may be TRBD1 (6 bases). V was trimmed by 2 bases and J by 4 bases, leaving 11 bases between them. This CDR3 comprises 14 residues. Germline CDR1 and CDR2: LGHNA and YNFKEQ. The CDR3 is CASSQSGQIYGYTF. In nucleotides, the CDR3 is TGTGCCAGCAGCCAATCTGGACAGATCTATGGCTACACCTTC.

The V gene is TRBV19, the J gene TRBJ1-3, with D maybe TRBD1 (5 bases). The length of the CDR3 is 14 residues. Germline V gives CDR1 LNHDA, CDR2 SQIVND (reference sequence). The germline V and J ends were trimmed by 3 bases and 2 bases, with 8 bases remaining between them. CDR3 protein: CASSIRQPGNTIYF. CDR3 DNA sequence: TGTGCCAGTAGTATCCGACAGCCTGGAAACACCATATATTTT.

The rearrangement uses TRBV28 and TRBJ1-6; D ambiguous. V lost 2 bases, J lost 4 bases, and 12 bases lay in between. Germline loops: CDR1 MDHEN, CDR2 SYDVKM. The CDR3 runs to 16 residues. DNA for the CDR3: TGTGCCAGCAGTTTAGAAGCATGGGCTTATAATTCACCCCTCCACTTT. This encodes CASSLEAWAYNSPLHF.

The chain carries TRBV7-2 and TRBJ1-1, with 9 nucleotides matching TRBD1. This CDR3 has 16 amino acids. The V gene end was trimmed by 5 bases and the J gene end by 1 base; junction bases not matched to a gene: 8. Germline CDR1 and CDR2: SGHTA and FQGNSA. As DNA, the CDR3 is TGTGCCAGCAGCCCGAATACGGGACAGGGGAACACTGAAGCTTTCTTT. Its translation is CASSPNTGQGNTEAFF.

V usage is TRBV4-3 and J usage is TRBJ1-1; 8 bases are shared with TRBD1. CDR3 length equals 13 residues. Germline CDR1 LGHNA, CDR2 YSLEER. V lost 3 bases and J lost 7; bases outside the gene matches: 4. The CDR3 bases are TGCGCCAGCAGCCAGGACAGGGATTTTGAAGCTTTCTTT. Translated, it gives CASSQDRDFEAFF.

V gene TRBV5-6 combines with J gene TRBJ1-6, with 10 bases aligning to TRBD1. CDR1 is SGHDT, CDR2 YYEEEE, per germline. The CDR3 extends over 16 amino acids. J was trimmed by 7 bases and V by 4 bases; bases with no gene match: 8. The CDR3 reads CASSSGTGARNSPLHF. The CDR3 DNA sequence: TGTGCCAGCAGCAGCGGGACAGGGGCTAGGAATTCACCCCTCCACTTT. Based on the CDR3 plus reference TRBV5-6 and TRBJ1-6, the full variable domain is DAGVTQSPTHLIKTRGQQVTLRCSPKSGHDTVSWYQQALGQGPQFIFQYYEEEERQRGNFPDRFSGHQFPNYSSELNVNALLLGDSALYLCASSSGTGARNSPLHFGNGTRLTVT.

This clone turned up a few times. The rearrangement uses TRBV18 and TRBJ2-1; D ambiguous. CDR1 is KGHSH, CDR2 LQKENI, per germline. This CDR3 contains 15 residues. The germline V and J ends were trimmed by 0 bases and 7 bases, with 13 bases remaining between them. This chain's CDR3 is CASSPPSWPRNEQFF. CDR3 nucleotide sequence: TGTGCCAGCTCACCACCTTCCTGGCCACGAAATGAGCAGTTCTTC.

V usage is TRBV28 and J usage is TRBJ1-2; 9 bases fit TRBD1. Germline V CDR1 and CDR2: MDHEN, SYDVKM. Trimming removed 6 bases from V and 6 bases from J; junction bases left unmatched: 11. The CDR3 totals 15 residues. This CDR3 is CASRGQGAFEDGYTF. The CDR3 DNA reads TGTGCCAGCAGGGGACAGGGTGCTTTCGAGGATGGCTACACCTTC.

The V and J genes are TRBV6-5 and TRBJ2-7; perhaps TRBD1 as D (7 bases). V gave up 6 bases and J gave up 3 bases, with 12 bases separating them. Germline CDR1 reads MNHEY; CDR2 reads SVGAGI. The CDR3 extends over 13 amino acids. The DNA for the CDR3 is TGTGCCAGCAGGAACAGGGGAGGCTACGAGCAGTACTTC. Its translation is CASRNRGGYEQYF.

This clone was found once. The rearrangement joins TRBV27 to TRBJ1-3, with 8 bases fitting TRBD1. The CDR3 spans 15 residues. The germline V gene encodes CDR1 MNHEY and CDR2 SMNVEV (reference sequence). J lost 4 bases, V lost 2 bases, and 4 bases had no gene match. The CDR3 DNA follows: TGTGCCAGCAGTTTAGGACAGGGCTCCGGAAACACCATATATTTT. This encodes CASSLGQGSGNTIYF.

The chain has TRBV10-3 and TRBJ2-7; TRBD2 aligns across 9 bases. The CDR3 has 14 residues. CDR1 and CDR2 from the germline V gene are ENHRY and SYGVKD. The ends lost 7 bases at V and 2 bases at J; junction bases unmatched: 6. CDR3 in amino acids: CAITELAGTYEQYF. Here the CDR3 DNA reads TGTGCCATCACCGAACTAGCGGGCACCTACGAGCAGTACTTC.

The V gene is TRBV28, the J gene TRBJ1-2; D is possibly TRBD1 (5 bases). Germline loops: CDR1 MDHEN, CDR2 SYDVKM. The CDR3 length is 16 residues. V was cut by 3 bases and J by 4 bases, with 18 bases left in between. The CDR3 DNA is TGTGCCAGCAGTTTCCCCCCCGGGGGGGGTGGCTATGGCTACACCTTC. Its protein product is CASSFPPGGGGYGYTF.

The chain is built from TRBV3-1 (or the pseudogene TRBV3-2) and TRBJ2-7; 7 bases line up with TRBD1. Germline lookup yields CDR1 LGHDT and CDR2 YNNKEL (reference sequence). This CDR3 region has 15 residues. Trimming removed 4 bases from V and 2 bases from J; junction bases left unmatched: 8. CDR3 nucleotides: TGTGCCAGCAGCCTCGGGACAGTCCGACCCTACGAGCAGTACTTC. As protein: CASSLGTVRPYEQYF.

The chain employs TRBV4-3 and TRBJ1-1; D gene uncertain. V was pared by 0 bases and J by 5 bases, with 22 bases between. Germline loops: CDR1 LGHNA, CDR2 YSLEER. The CDR3 sequence is 18 residues long. The CDR3 sequence is CASSQDGSGGVGDTEAFF. The CDR3 DNA sequence: TGCGCCAGCAGCCAAGATGGTAGTGGCGGGGTTGGAGATACTGAAGCTTTCTTT.

This clone has a single count. The chain is built from TRBV25-1 and TRBJ1-1; TRBD1 aligns across 11 bases. This CDR3 spans 14 amino acids. Germline V gene lookup returns CDR1 MGHDK and CDR2 SYGVNS. Trimming removed 1 base from V and 6 bases from J; junction bases left unmatched: 1. CDR3 sequence (DNA): TGTGCCAGCAGTGAATTGGGACAGGGGGCTGAAGCTTTCTTT. It codes for CASSELGQGAEAFF.

The chain's CDR3 is CASGPLDRGPYEQYF. CDR3 DNA sequence: TGTGCCAGCGGACCCTTGGACAGGGGGCCCTACGAGCAGTACTTC. The chain recombines TRBV6-5 with TRBJ2-7; 11 bases match TRBD1. V was clipped by 8 bases and J by 2 bases; unmatched bases: 8. Germline assignment: CDR1 MNHEY and CDR2 SVGAGI. The CDR3 totals 15 residues.

The chain recombines TRBV19 with TRBJ2-1; D gene ambiguous. V lost 6 bases and J 2 bases, leaving 14 bases between the germline ends. The germline gives CDR1 LNHDA, CDR2 SQIVND (reference sequence). The CDR3 consists of 15 residues. The CDR3 here is CASSYRRSTYNEQFF. The DNA for the CDR3 is TGTGCCAGTAGCTATAGACGGAGTACCTACAATGAGCAGTTCTTC. Full variable domain (outside the CDR3, taken from reference TRBV19 and TRBJ2-1): DGGITQSPKYLFRKEGQNVTLSCEQNLNHDAMYWYRQDPGQGLRLIYYSQIVNDFQKGDIAEGYSVSREKKESFPLTVTSAQKNPTAFYLCASSYRRSTYNEQFFGPGTRLTVL.

The chain recombines TRBV5-1 with TRBJ1-2; TRBD1 might be the D (5 bases). The CDR3 contains 14 residues. Germline CDR1 reads SGHRS; CDR2 reads YFSETQ. Trimming stripped 4 bases from V and 2 bases from J, with 12 bases between. The CDR3 coding sequence is TGCGCCAGCAGCCTGATTGGGGCGAACTATGGCTACACCTTC. Its protein is CASSLIGANYGYTF.

The chain links TRBV28 to TRBJ2-1; D is perhaps TRBD1 (7 bases). The CDR3 is made up of 16 amino acids. CDR1 and CDR2 (germline): MDHEN, SYDVKM. Trimming cost V 6 bases and J 1 base, with 16 bases left between them. CDR3 nucleotides: TGTGCCAGCAGGGAGGGACAGTTCAGATCCTACAATGAGCAGTTCTTC. Its translation is CASREGQFRSYNEQFF.